The source of this T cell receptor beta chain is a study of blood T cells in healthy people across ages. Notes on the study in general: Conclusively comparing naive with antigen-experienced cells was impossible with unsorted PBMCs.

Only one count was recorded for this clonotype. Its antigen is as yet unknown. Sample-barcoded 5' priming and a J-beta primer mix drove a second PCR of about 6 to 12 cycles. TCRdb recomputed calls from the 5' RACE reads with MiXCR, one row per CDR3 protein. The sample shows about 680,000 distinct CDR3 sequences, 49% of them seen only once. V shed 7 bases, J shed 3 bases, and the junction held 6 bases outside the gene matches. This CDR3 has 14 amino acids. Germline values: CDR1 MNHNY, CDR2 SVGAGI (reference sequence). This receptor was taken from a woman aged 55-69 years in good health. Sequenced sample: blood. This chain connects TRBV6-6 to TRBJ1-2; 9 bases map to TRBD1. The CDR3 spells CASNTGGADYGYTF. In DNA form, the CDR3 reads TGTGCCAGCAATACAGGGGGCGCTGACTATGGCTACACCTTC.